This TCR beta chain appears in the sequencing data of a study of blood T cell repertoires in COVID-19. The repertoire was sequenced with immunoSEQ multiplex PCR; TCRdb's copy has only in-frame clones and lacks some. The sample holds more than 200,000 clones, more than 65% seen once. Sequenced material: peripheral blood. This receptor was identified in a woman older than 75 with acute or convalescent COVID-19.

The CDR3 protein is CASSQELGHPEGGNTIYF. CDR3 DNA sequence: TGTGCCAGCAGCCAAGAGTTGGGACACCCCGAGGGTGGAAACACCATATATTTT. The V call is TRBV3-1 (or the pseudogene TRBV3-2), the J call TRBJ1-3; tentatively, D is TRBD1 (6 bases). Germline V CDR1 and CDR2: LGHDT, YNNKEL (reference sequence). This CDR3 is 18 amino acids long. V lost 0 bases and J 3 bases, leaving 18 bases between the germline ends.